Below are 29 T cell receptor beta chains sequenced from a single sample in a study of cytomegalovirus exposure and HLA in healthy donors (dated by TCRdb to 2016 to 2017). Library creation used the immunoSEQ multiplex PCR assay. The multiplex PCR relied on a mix of 60 forward primers for TCR Vbeta segments and 13 reverse primers for TCR Jbeta segments. What TCRdb holds here is the immuneACCESS table cut down to in-frame rearrangements. Part of the clones is not present; checked against another copy, under half of the missing clones reflect an unresolved V gene, and the others are unexplained. A total of 99,000 or so clones appear in this sample, roughly 79% of them only once. The ten largest clonotypes hold 1% to 1.5% of the sample. Material for sequencing was PBMCs. Every receptor here comes from a man aged 40-50 years in good health and CMV-seronegative.

The chain employs TRBV4-2 and TRBJ2-3, with a tentative D call TRBD2 (5 bases). The CDR3 has 16 amino acids. The germline CDR1 and CDR2 sequences are LGHNA and YNFKEQ. The V end was cut by 1 base, the J end by 4 bases, with 15 bases between. The CDR3, as DNA: TGTGCCAGCAGCCAAGTCAGATTGGGAGTTTCAGATACGCAGTATTTT. It specifies CASSQVRLGVSDTQYF.

The chain employs TRBV6-1 and TRBJ2-7; maybe TRBD2 (5 bases). The germline gives CDR1 MNHNS, CDR2 SASEGT. The CDR3 is made up of 15 amino acids. Trimming took off 0 bases at V and 2 bases at J, with 11 bases between the two ends. The CDR3 is CASSEAPSGPYEQYF. The CDR3 bases are TGTGCCAGCAGTGAAGCCCCCAGCGGCCCCTACGAGCAGTACTTC.

For this clone: Additional DNA sequences in this sample encode the identical CDR3. The DNA of the CDR3 is TGTGCCAGTAGTCCCGGGACAGGGGGCTTCGAGCAGTACTTC. Translated, it gives CASSPGTGGFEQYF. The rearrangement links TRBV19 to TRBJ2-7; 12 positions agree with TRBD1. This CDR3 is built from 14 residues. The junction had 5 bases not matched to a gene; V was cut back by 5 bases and J by 6 bases. Germline V gives CDR1 LNHDA, CDR2 SQIVND (reference sequence).

The gene calls are TRBV6-5 and TRBJ1-1; D uncertain. The germline V and J ends were trimmed by 4 bases and 8 bases, with 17 bases remaining between them. The CDR3 is 14 residues long. From germline, CDR1 is MNHEY and CDR2 SVGAGI. The CDR3 loop is CASSSPGRGKEAFF. The CDR3 DNA reads TGTGCCAGCAGTTCGCCCGGACGAGGGAAAGAAGCTTTCTTT.

The V call is TRBV2, the J call TRBJ2-2; 10 nucleotides align to TRBD2. The length of the CDR3 is 16 residues. CDR1 is SNHLY and CDR2 is FYNNEI in the germline V gene. V lost 5 bases and J lost 4; bases outside the gene matches: 7. The CDR3 here is CASSSGGASGTGELFF. CDR3 bases: TGTGCCAGCAGTAGCGGGGGGGCCTCGGGCACCGGGGAGCTGTTTTTT.

V and J are TRBV27 and TRBJ2-3; 11 positions agree with TRBD2. V was pared by 4 bases and J by 6 bases, with 3 bases of the junction left unmatched. Germline CDR1 is MNHEY and CDR2 is SMNVEV (reference sequence). There are 14 residues in the CDR3. The CDR3 DNA sequence: TGTGCCAGCAGTTCGAGACTAGCGGGGGATACGCAGTATTTT. It yields the protein CASSSRLAGDTQYF.

This clone occurred a few times. The V gene is TRBV5-1, the J gene TRBJ1-1, with a possible D match to TRBD1 (5 bases). This CDR3 is 14 amino acids long. Trimming left V 4 bases short and J 4 bases short, with 14 bases between. Germline CDR1 SGHRS, CDR2 YFSETQ. For the CDR3, the DNA is TGCGCCAGCAGCGCTCAGGGTCAGGTCACTGAAGCTTTCTTT. Translating gives CASSAQGQVTEAFF. Full variable domain (remainder filled in from reference TRBV5-1 and TRBJ1-1): KAGVTQTPRYLIKTRGQQVTLSCSPISGHRSVSWYQQTPGQGLQFLFEYFSETQRNKGNFPGRFSGRQFSNSRSEMNVSTLELGDSALYLCASSAQGQVTEAFFGQGTRLTVV.

The chain recombines TRBV7-9 with TRBJ2-1; D may be TRBD2 (5 bases). Trimming pared 7 bases from V and 4 bases from J, leaving 17 bases between. Per germline, CDR1 SEHNR and CDR2 FQNEAQ (reference sequence). The CDR3 has 15 amino acids. The CDR3 sequence is CASTLVLGGYNEQFF. The CDR3 DNA sequence: TGTGCCAGCACCTTGGTACTCGGCGGGTACAATGAGCAGTTCTTC.

The J gene is TRBJ1-1, the V gene TRBV4-2, with D possibly TRBD1 on 5 matching bases. The CDR3 has 17 residues. Trimming took off 2 bases at V and 0 bases at J, with 16 bases between the two ends. Per the germline V gene, CDR1 is LGHNA and CDR2 is YNFKEQ. The CDR3 sequence: CASSQPVERQMNTEAFF. CDR3 coding DNA: TGTGCCAGCAGCCAACCCGTCGAGCGACAGATGAACACTGAAGCTTTCTTT.

The genes are TRBV5-1 and TRBJ2-3; the D is unclear. V dropped 1 base and J dropped 4 bases, with 7 bases sitting between them. Germline CDR1 is SGHRS and CDR2 is YFSETQ. The CDR3 has 13 amino acids. CDR3 loop: CASSLPSSDTQYF. Written as DNA, the CDR3 is TGCGCCAGCAGCTTGCCCTCCTCAGATACGCAGTATTTT.

The chain combines TRBV28 with TRBJ1-6; D unclear. Germline CDR1 is MDHEN and CDR2 is SYDVKM. This CDR3 contains 14 residues. V was pared by 4 bases and J by 0 bases, with 4 bases between. CDR3 in amino acids: CASSSVSYNSPLHF. The CDR3 DNA reads as TGTGCCAGCAGTTCCGTCTCCTATAATTCACCCCTCCACTTT.

This chain links TRBV18 with TRBJ1-1; TRBD1 matches 7 bases. The germline CDR1 and CDR2 sequences are KGHSH and LQKENI. The V segment lost 3 bases and the J segment 0 bases; nucleotides outside the gene matches: 10. This CDR3 contains 17 residues. The CDR3 DNA reads as TGTGCCAGCTCACCTGCTCAGGGACAGACCATGAACACTGAAGCTTTCTTT. Translated: CASSPAQGQTMNTEAFF.

This chain joins TRBV2 and TRBJ1-1; D is uncertain. Germline CDR1 is SNHLY and CDR2 is FYNNEI. This CDR3 is built from 15 residues. V lost 2 bases and J lost 11, with 21 bases in between. DNA of the CDR3: TGTGCCAGCAGTGAATCCAACCTTGAGTCTAAACGGGCTTTCTTT. Amino acid sequence: CASSESNLESKRAFF.

In this sample, this clone turned up a few times. The chain uses TRBV18 and TRBJ1-2; TRBD1 aligns across 10 bases. V shed 5 bases, J shed 4 bases, and the junction held 7 bases outside the gene matches. CDR3 length: 15 amino acids. Germline CDR1 KGHSH, CDR2 LQKENI. In DNA, the CDR3 is TGTGCCAGCTCAGCTACGGGACAGGGGTTCTATGGCTACACCTTC. Translated, it gives CASSATGQGFYGYTF.

The V call is TRBV25-1, the J call TRBJ2-3; 9 bases map to TRBD1. Trimming cost V 6 bases and J 3 bases; bases outside gene matches: 7. Per germline, CDR1 MGHDK and CDR2 SYGVNS. The CDR3 extends over 15 amino acids. The CDR3 region has the DNA TGTGCCAGCAGGCGATCGGGACAGGGTACAGATACGCAGTATTTT. It specifies CASRRSGQGTDTQYF.

Only a few counts were recorded for this clone. As DNA, the CDR3 is TGCGCCAGCAGCTTACAAACCGGGAATAATGAAAAACTGTTTTTT. The encoded protein is CASSLQTGNNEKLFF. The chain has TRBV5-1 and TRBJ1-4, with D unclear. The CDR3 extends over 15 amino acids. With 2 bases removed from V and 4 bases from J, the gap between germline ends came to 12 bases. CDR1 is SGHRS and CDR2 is YFSETQ in the germline V gene.

The rearrangement uses TRBV30 and TRBJ2-3; maybe TRBD2 (6 bases). V was cut by 0 bases and J by 7 bases, with 17 bases left in between. This CDR3 is built from 15 residues. Germline CDR1 reads GTSNPN; CDR2 reads SVGIG (reference sequence). This CDR3 reads CAWSVGGGSLNTQYF. The CDR3 nucleotides read TGTGCCTGGAGTGTCGGTGGGGGGTCCTTGAATACGCAGTATTTT.

This clone occurred once. The V gene is TRBV4-1, the J gene TRBJ1-1; D remains unclear. Trimming cost V 0 bases and J 0 bases, with 11 bases left between them. Germline V gene lookup returns CDR1 MGHRA and CDR2 YSYEKL. The CDR3 extends over 16 amino acids. For the CDR3, the DNA is TGCGCCAGCAGCCAAGAAAGCCGGGGAGTGAACACTGAAGCTTTCTTT. This codes for CASSQESRGVNTEAFF.

This clone was picked up a small number of times. The chain combines TRBV5-4 with TRBJ2-7, with D tentatively TRBD1 (6 bases). The CDR3 length is 14 residues. V was shortened by 4 bases and J by 0 bases, with 11 bases between the two germline ends. Germline values: CDR1 SGHNT, CDR2 YYREEE (reference sequence). For the CDR3, the DNA is TGTGCCAGCAGCACGGACAGTTTCTCCTACGAGCAGTACTTC. Encoded protein: CASSTDSFSYEQYF.

This clone appeared once. This CDR3 is also generated by other DNA sequences in the sample. The chain recombines TRBV6-5 with TRBJ2-7; the match to TRBD2 covers 7 bases. Germline V CDR1 and CDR2: MNHEY, SVGAGI. The CDR3 extends over 16 amino acids. V shed 2 bases and J 7 bases; nucleotides not matched to a gene: 14. In DNA form, the CDR3 reads TGTGCCAGCAGTTACCGGGGGGACGGGGAAATTCGGGAGCAGTACTTC. Translated: CASSYRGDGEIREQYF.

The chain's CDR3 is CASSQEDRVDEQYF. CDR3 sequence (DNA): TGCGCCAGCAGCCAAGAAGACAGGGTGGACGAGCAGTACTTC. V and J are TRBV4-1 and TRBJ2-7; 7 bases align to TRBD1. The V gene end was trimmed by 0 bases and the J gene end by 5 bases; junction bases not matched to a gene: 4. Germline V gives CDR1 MGHRA, CDR2 YSYEKL. The CDR3 covers 14 residues.

The rearrangement uses TRBV6-5 and TRBJ1-6; 7 nucleotides agree with TRBD1. CDR3 size: 14 residues. V dropped 2 bases and J dropped 10; count of bases not matched to a gene: 5. CDR1 is MNHEY and CDR2 is SVGAGI in the germline V gene. The CDR3 here is CASSYETGRSPLHF. The CDR3 DNA follows: TGTGCCAGCAGTTACGAGACAGGGCGGTCACCCCTCCACTTT.

This clone was counted between two and nine times. J is TRBJ1-6 and V is TRBV7-6; TRBD1 matches 11 bases. Trimming cost V 2 bases and J 4 bases; bases outside gene matches: 7. The CDR3 spans 18 residues. The germline CDR1 and CDR2 sequences are SGHVS and FNYEAQ. The CDR3, as DNA: TGTGCCAGCAGCTTAACGGGACAGGGGGTGGCTTATAATTCACCCCTCCACTTT. This gives the protein CASSLTGQGVAYNSPLHF.

Details on this clone: A read error may produce the germline difference seen at one junction end. Other DNA sequences of this sample code for an identical CDR3. This rearrangement joins TRBV15 to TRBJ1-1; the match to TRBD1 covers 7 bases. CDR3 length equals 15 residues. Germline V CDR1 and CDR2: LNHNV, YYDKDF (reference sequence). The DNA for the CDR3 is TGTGCCACCAGCAGGTTAACAGGGGAGAACACTGAAGCTTTTTTT. Amino acids: CATSRLTGENTEAFF.

The table lists this clone with a few counts. J is TRBJ1-1 and V is TRBV7-9, with 7 bases aligning to TRBD1. The germline CDR1 and CDR2 sequences are SEHNR and FQNEAQ (reference sequence). The CDR3 totals 15 residues. The V gene end was trimmed by 7 bases and the J gene end by 3 bases; junction bases not matched to a gene: 11. The DNA for the CDR3 is TGTGCCAGCATCGCGCGACAGGGTTGGGACACTGAAGCTTTCTTT. This sequence encodes CASIARQGWDTEAFF.

The CDR3 region is CASSAGQGYNEQFF. CDR3 sequence (DNA): TGTGCCAGCAGCGCGGGACAGGGCTACAATGAGCAGTTCTTC. The chain combines TRBV9 with TRBJ2-1, with TRBD1 matching over 9 bases. V gave up 3 bases and J gave up 3 bases; unmatched junction bases: 1. Germline V gives CDR1 SGDLS, CDR2 YYNGEE. CDR3 size: 14 residues.

This clone was seen a few times. The V call is TRBV7-9, the J call TRBJ1-6; D unclear. The CDR3 runs to 13 residues. Trimming left V 5 bases short and J 14 bases short, with 16 bases between. CDR1 is SEHNR and CDR2 is FQNEAQ in the germline V gene (reference sequence). CDR3 sequence (DNA): TGTGCCAGCAGCACCGCTGCGCTCAACTCCCTCCACTTT. Its protein is CASSTAALNSLHF.

The V and J genes are TRBV19 and TRBJ1-5, with D unclear. CDR1 is LNHDA, CDR2 SQIVND, per germline (reference sequence). The V gene lost 6 bases and the J gene lost 0 bases, with 15 bases spanning the gap. This CDR3 is 16 amino acids long. The CDR3 reads CASSPSAGLSNQPQHF. In DNA, the CDR3 is TGTGCCAGTAGCCCCTCGGCGGGCCTTAGCAATCAGCCCCAGCATTTT. The complete variable domain, with remaining parts taken from reference TRBV19 and TRBJ1-5, reads DGGITQSPKYLFRKEGQNVTLSCEQNLNHDAMYWYRQDPGQGLRLIYYSQIVNDFQKGDIAEGYSVSREKKESFPLTVTSAQKNPTAFYLCASSPSAGLSNQPQHFGDGTRLSIL.

The chain couples TRBV4-2 to TRBJ2-3; 8 bases are a match to TRBD2. The CDR3 has 15 amino acids. J gave up 5 bases and V 1 base, and 5 bases lay outside the gene matches. Germline V gives CDR1 LGHNA, CDR2 YNFKEQ. The CDR3 nucleotides read TGTGCCAGCAGCCAAGGGACTAGCTTTGGAGATACGCAGTATTTT. Amino acid sequence: CASSQGTSFGDTQYF.